A selection of T cell receptor beta chains follows, all from one sample in a study of blood T cell repertoires in COVID-19. The data were produced by immunoSEQ multiplex PCR, yet TCRdb's version contains in-frame clones alone and is incomplete. Altogether a few hundred thousand clones are present, around nine tenths being singletons, with the ten largest covering 1.2% to 1.5%. Sequenced input: PBMCs or T cells enriched from blood (not recorded which). Receptors originate from a woman between 18 and 30 years old who had been exposed to COVID-19. The CDR3 runs from the conserved cysteine through the conserved F or W. D genes are given only for firm matches. Clone size, where shown, is once, few, many, or a class for clones that have expanded.

TRBJ2-1,NA,TRBV19,TRBD1,TGTGCCAGTAGTGAACAGGGGAGAGGTGAGCAGTTCTTC,CASSEQGRGEQFF
TRBJ2-1,NA,TRBV7-2,TRBD2,TGTGCCAGCAGCCCCCGGCGGGCTAGCGGGGGGGGAGGGCAGTTCTTC,CASSPRRASGGGGQFF
TRBJ1-5,NA,TRBV4-2,NA,TGTGCCAGCAGCTTTCGATCCCAGGCAATTAGCAATCAGCCCCAGCATTTT,CASSFRSQAISNQPQHF
TRBJ2-7,NA,TRBV7-2,NA,TGTGCCAGCAGCTTAGGTGGCGGGGGCCGGAGCTACGAGCAGTACTTC,CASSLGGGGRSYEQYF
TRBJ2-7,NA,TRBV11-2,TRBD1,TGTGCCAGCAGCTCGGGACAGGGGTACGAGCAGTACTTC,CASSSGQGYEQYF
TRBJ1-5,NA,TRBV5-6,NA,TGTGCCAGCAGCTTGTACAGGGTCGGCAATCAGCCCCAGCATTTT,CASSLYRVGNQPQHF
TRBJ2-3,NA,TRBV14,NA,TGTGCCAGCAGCCAAGATCCGAGAGATACGCAGTATTTT,CASSQDPRDTQYF
TRBJ2-7,NA,TRBV5-4,TRBD2,TGTGCCAGCAGCCTTGTGGGTAGCGGGGTCTCCTACGAGCAGTACTTC,CASSLVGSGVSYEQYF
TRBJ2-1,NA,TRBV12-5,TRBD2,TGTGCTAGTGGTTTGGATCTAGCGGGGAATGAGCAGTTCTTC,CASGLDLAGNEQFF
TRBJ2-5,NA,TRBV29-1,NA,TGCAGCGTTGAACTCGGGAAGGTCCAGTACTTC,CSVELGKVQYF
TRBJ1-5,NA,TRBV1,NA,TGCACCAGCAGCCAAGATATTGACAGGGGGCATCATCAGCCCCAGCATTTT,CTSSQDIDRGHHQPQHF
TRBJ2-7,NA,TRBV7-2,TRBD1,TGTGCCAGCAGACTCGAAGCGACAGGGACCCCCTACGAGCAGTACTTC,CASRLEATGTPYEQYF
TRBJ2-3,once,TRBV5-1,TRBD2,TGCGCCAGCAGCGAAGCGGGAGGGGATACGCAGTATTTT,CASSEAGGDTQYF
TRBJ2-7,NA,TRBV27,TRBD2,TGTGCCAGCAGTTCCTGGGGAGGGACCTACGAGCAGTACTTC,CASSSWGGTYEQYF
TRBJ2-3,NA,TRBV28,TRBD2,TGTGCCAGCAGTCCCAGGACTAGCGGGAAAATCACAGATACGCAGTATTTT,CASSPRTSGKITDTQYF
TRBJ2-7,NA,TRBV6-5,TRBD2,TGTGCCAGCAGTTTCGGGACTAGCGGGAGTTACGAGCAGTACTTC,CASSFGTSGSYEQYF
TRBJ2-4,once,TRBV10-3,NA,TGTGCCATCAGTGACCGCGACAACTTAGCCAAAAACATTCAGTACTTC,CAISDRDNLAKNIQYF
TRBJ2-1,NA,TRBV4-3,NA,TGCGCCAGCAGCCACACAGGACAGTTCTCCTACAATGAGCAGTTCTTC,CASSHTGQFSYNEQFF
TRBJ2-7,few,TRBV27,NA,TGTGCCAGCAGCCCGGGAATAGGGGGAAGCCCCTACGAGCAGTACTTC,CASSPGIGGSPYEQYF
TRBJ1-1,NA,TRBV28,TRBD1,TGTGCCAGCACCAGGACAGGGCCGAACACTGAAGCTTTCTTT,CASTRTGPNTEAFF
TRBJ1-3,NA,TRBV6-5,NA,TGTGCCAGCAGTTACTCCGGGACAACTGGAAACACCATATATTTT,CASSYSGTTGNTIYF
TRBJ1-3,NA,TRBV6-5,NA,TGTGCCAGCAGTTCCAGGGGCGCCTCTGGAAACACCATATATTTT,CASSSRGASGNTIYF
TRBJ2-7,NA,TRBV3-1/TRBV3-2,NA,TGTGCCAGCAGCCAAGAAAGTAGGCAGGCCGGCTCCTACGAGCAGTACTTC,CASSQESRQAGSYEQYF
TRBJ1-1,NA,TRBV4-1,TRBD1,TGCGCCAGCAGCCCAGGGACAGGGGGCGTAGGTGTAATGACTGAAGCTTTCTTT,CASSPGTGGVGVMTEAFF
TRBJ2-5,once,TRBV24-1,NA,TGTGCCACCAGTGAGGGCAGGATAGAAGAGACCCAGTACTTC,CATSEGRIEETQYF
TRBJ2-7,few,TRBV10-3,NA,TGTGCCATCAGTGAGTCGGTGGAGGGTTCCTACGAGCAGTACTTC,CAISESVEGSYEQYF
TRBJ2-3,NA,TRBV5-8,TRBD2,TGTGCCAGCAGCTTTCGAGCGGGGGGGCGACAAGGCACAGATACGCAGTATTTT,CASSFRAGGRQGTDTQYF
TRBJ2-7,NA,TRBV21-1,NA,TGTGCCAGCAGCAAAAGAGGAAACTCCTACGAGCAGTACTTC,CASSKRGNSYEQYF
TRBJ2-7,NA,TRBV18,NA,TGTGCCAGCTCACCACCGGGGCAGTATTTGGAAGAGCAGTACTTC,CASSPPGQYLEEQYF
TRBJ2-1,once,TRBV27,TRBD2,TGTGCCAGCAGTTTCCAGACTAGCGGGAATGAGCAGTTCTTC,CASSFQTSGNEQFF
TRBJ1-6,NA,TRBV7-6,NA,TGTGCCAGCAGCTTAGGTCCGGATAATTCACCCCTCCACTTT,CASSLGPDNSPLHF
TRBJ1-5,NA,TRBV19,NA,TGTGCCAGTAGTATACAAAGCAGCAATCAGCCCCAGCATTTT,CASSIQSSNQPQHF
TRBJ1-2,few,TRBV6-5,TRBD1,TGTGCCAGCACCAGTGTGGGGGGACAGGCCCAGTCCTACACCTTC,CASTSVGGQAQSYTF
TRBJ2-5,NA,TRBV9,TRBD2,TGTGCCAGCAGTGAAGCGGGGACGGGGGAGACCCAGTACTTC,CASSEAGTGETQYF
TRBJ2-7,once,TRBV13,NA,TGTGCCAGCAGATCCCGGGACACCTCCTACGAGCAGTACTTC,CASRSRDTSYEQYF
TRBJ1-1,NA,TRBV9,NA,TGTGCCAGCAGCTTCGGGGGGAACACTGAAGCTTTCTTT,CASSFGGNTEAFF
TRBJ1-2,NA,TRBV28,TRBD1,TGTGCCAGCAGTCTGGACAGGCGGAAAGGCTACACCTTC,CASSLDRRKGYTF
TRBJ1-1,NA,TRBV18,NA,TGTGCCAGCTCACCATTGGTAGATACTGAAGCTTTCTTT,CASSPLVDTEAFF
TRBJ2-3,NA,TRBV29-1,NA,TGCAGCGTCGGCCTCAGCCGGACGGGGGGCGACAAGCAGTATTTT,CSVGLSRTGGDKQYF
TRBJ2-1,NA,TRBV7-2,TRBD2,TGTGCCAGCAGCCTCGCCAATCTAGCGGGGTACAATGAGCAGTTCTTC,CASSLANLAGYNEQFF
TRBJ2-3,NA,TRBV12-3/TRBV12-4,NA,TGTGCCAGCAGTTTAGGTAAAACAGATACGCAGTATTTT,CASSLGKTDTQYF
TRBJ2-5,NA,TRBV19,TRBD2,TGTGCCAGTAGTATAGTTGGTAGCGGGGTTCAAGAGACCCAGTACTTC,CASSIVGSGVQETQYF
TRBJ1-2,NA,TRBV6-5,TRBD1,TGTGCCAGCAGTTACCTACGGACAGGTCATTATGGCTACACCTTC,CASSYLRTGHYGYTF
TRBJ2-7,NA,TRBV7-9,TRBD1,TGTGCCAGCAGCGACAGGGGGCCCTACGAGCAGTACTTC,CASSDRGPYEQYF
TRBJ2-7,NA,TRBV18,NA,TGTGCCAGCTCACCACCGAGGGACTCAAGCGAGCAGTACTTC,CASSPPRDSSEQYF
TRBJ1-1,NA,TRBV15,NA,TGTGCCACCAGCAGAGGACAGCTCATAAGGCAGAACACTGAAGCTTTCTTT,CATSRGQLIRQNTEAFF
TRBJ1-1,NA,TRBV9,NA,TGTGCCAGCAGCGTAGCGGGGGGCGGGAACACTGAAGCTTTCTTT,CASSVAGGGNTEAFF
TRBJ2-2,once,TRBV19,TRBD2,TGTGCCAGCAGTAGCGGGGGGTTACCGAAGAACACCGGGGAGCTGTTTTTT,CASSSGGLPKNTGELFF
TRBJ1-1,NA,TRBV6-5,TRBD1,TGTGCCAGTTTGACAGGGGGGAACACTGAAGCTTTCTTT,CASLTGGNTEAFF
TRBJ1-5,NA,TRBV21-1,NA,TGTGCCAGCAGCAAAGCGGCAGGGTATAGCAATCAGCCCCAGCATTTT,CASSKAAGYSNQPQHF
TRBJ1-1,NA,TRBV5-4,NA,TGTGCCAGCAGCTTGGCTTTCGTCGGCGGGGTCACTGAAGCTTTCTTT,CASSLAFVGGVTEAFF
TRBJ1-2,NA,TRBV12-3/TRBV12-4,NA,TGTGCCAGCAAATCGGCGACGGGGTATGGCTACACCTTC,CASKSATGYGYTF
TRBJ2-7,NA,TRBV4-2,TRBD1,TGTGCCAGCAGCCACCCCGGGACAGACTACGAGCAGTACTTC,CASSHPGTDYEQYF
TRBJ2-2,NA,TRBV14,NA,TGTGCCAGCAGCCCGGGAATGAGGACCGGGGAGCTGTTTTTT,CASSPGMRTGELFF
TRBJ2-2,NA,TRBV4-2,NA,TGTGCCAGCAGCCAAGTGGGGATAGCGCTGAACACCGGGGAGCTGTTTTTT,CASSQVGIALNTGELFF
TRBJ1-1,NA,TRBV25-1,NA,TGTGCCAGCAGTGAATATCGGTTAGGGGTGACTAACACTGAAGCTTTCTTT,CASSEYRLGVTNTEAFF
TRBJ1-3,NA,TRBV2,TRBD1,TGTGCCAGCAGTGACCAAGGGACAGGGGCTGGAAACACCATATATTTT,CASSDQGTGAGNTIYF
TRBJ2-1,NA,TRBV7-2,TRBD1,TGTGCCAGCAGCCGTTACGGGACAGGGGGAAAGGGTGAGCAGTTCTTC,CASSRYGTGGKGEQFF
TRBJ2-1,NA,TRBV4-3,TRBD1,TGCGCCAGCAGCCCGGGACAGAGCTCCTACAATGAGCAGTTCTTC,CASSPGQSSYNEQFF
TRBJ1-2,NA,TRBV5-1,TRBD1,TGCGCCAGCAGCTTGGGCGGTCAGGGGGCCGACTATGGCTACACCTTC,CASSLGGQGADYGYTF